A selection of T cell receptor beta chains follows, all from one sample in a study of blood T cell repertoires in COVID-19. Produced via immunoSEQ multiplex PCR; TCRdb's table is partial and in-frame only. The sample yields around 170,000 clones, 80% seen once. The sample consisted of PBMCs or T cells enriched from blood (not recorded which). Every receptor here comes from a man between 60 and 75 years old who had been exposed to COVID-19. CDR3s include the opening cysteine and the closing phenylalanine or tryptophan. The order of the fields is D gene, clone size, J gene, V gene, CDR3 DNA, CDR3 protein. A D gene is named only where the DNA matches it firmly. Clone sizes are given selectively: once, few, many, or a class where the clone is expanded.

d_call: -
clone_size: few
j_call: TRBJ2-2
v_call: TRBV12-3/TRBV12-4
cdr3_nt: TGTGCCGGAACAGGGTTGACCGGGGAGCTGTTTTTT
cdr3_aa: CAGTGLTGELFF

d_call: -
clone_size: few
j_call: TRBJ1-1
v_call: TRBV5-1
cdr3_nt: TGCGCCAGCAGCTTGGATACAGGGTGGAACACTGAAGCTTTCTTT
cdr3_aa: CASSLDTGWNTEAFF

d_call: -
clone_size: -
j_call: TRBJ2-3
v_call: TRBV18
cdr3_nt: TGTGCCAGCTCACCATCCGGGGTGACAGATACGCAGTATTTT
cdr3_aa: CASSPSGVTDTQYF

d_call: TRBD2
clone_size: -
j_call: TRBJ2-2
v_call: TRBV6-5
cdr3_nt: TGTGCCAGCAGGCTAGCGGGAGGGGTGGCCGGGGAGCTGTTTTTT
cdr3_aa: CASRLAGGVAGELFF

d_call: TRBD2
clone_size: -
j_call: TRBJ2-2
v_call: TRBV7-9
cdr3_nt: TGTGCCAGCAGTCCGGCTGCGGGAGATTCTGGCGGGGAGCTGTTTTTT
cdr3_aa: CASSPAAGDSGGELFF

d_call: TRBD2
clone_size: once
j_call: TRBJ2-1
v_call: TRBV6-5
cdr3_nt: TGTGCCAGCAGGGGGACTAGCCTCTCCTACAATGAGCAGTTCTTC
cdr3_aa: CASRGTSLSYNEQFF

d_call: -
clone_size: -
j_call: TRBJ2-5
v_call: TRBV9
cdr3_nt: TGTGCCAGCAGCGTAGGAGCAGGCGGGGAGACCCAGTACTTC
cdr3_aa: CASSVGAGGETQYF

d_call: -
clone_size: -
j_call: TRBJ2-2
v_call: TRBV4-3
cdr3_nt: TGCGCCAGCAGCCAAGACACAGGGATACCCGGGGAGCTGTTTTTT
cdr3_aa: CASSQDTGIPGELFF

d_call: TRBD1
clone_size: once
j_call: TRBJ1-2
v_call: TRBV5-6
cdr3_nt: TGTGCCAGCAGCTGGACTAGGGGACAGGGGGCTTCCAACTATGGCTACACCTTC
cdr3_aa: CASSWTRGQGASNYGYTF

d_call: -
clone_size: once
j_call: TRBJ2-2
v_call: TRBV6-2/TRBV6-3
cdr3_nt: TGTGCCAGCAGTTACTCGATAGTAGCCGGGGAGCTGTTTTTT
cdr3_aa: CASSYSIVAGELFF

d_call: TRBD1
clone_size: -
j_call: TRBJ1-6
v_call: TRBV18
cdr3_nt: TGTGCCAGCTCACCTCGAGGGACAGCTAATTCACCCCTCCACTTT
cdr3_aa: CASSPRGTANSPLHF

d_call: TRBD2
clone_size: -
j_call: TRBJ2-5
v_call: TRBV19
cdr3_nt: TGTGCCAGTAGTTTTACTAGCGGGAGCCCTCAAGAGACCCAGTACTTC
cdr3_aa: CASSFTSGSPQETQYF

d_call: TRBD2
clone_size: -
j_call: TRBJ2-3
v_call: TRBV24-1
cdr3_nt: TGTGCCACCAGTGACGGCCATGGCGGGAGGGTCACAGATACGCAGTATTTT
cdr3_aa: CATSDGHGGRVTDTQYF

d_call: TRBD2
clone_size: -
j_call: TRBJ2-7
v_call: TRBV19
cdr3_nt: TGTGCCAGTAGTATTCTAGCGGCAGCCTACGAGCAGTACTTC
cdr3_aa: CASSILAAAYEQYF

d_call: -
clone_size: -
j_call: TRBJ2-3
v_call: TRBV5-4
cdr3_nt: TGTGCCAGCAGCTTGGGGACACGCACAGATACGCAGTATTTT
cdr3_aa: CASSLGTRTDTQYF

d_call: -
clone_size: -
j_call: TRBJ1-4
v_call: TRBV11-3
cdr3_nt: TGTGCCAGCAGCCAAAGACAGCCTCTCAATGAAAAACTGTTTTTT
cdr3_aa: CASSQRQPLNEKLFF

d_call: TRBD1
clone_size: -
j_call: TRBJ1-5
v_call: TRBV7-9
cdr3_nt: TGTGCCAGCAGCTTAGGCCAGGGGGCACGAGGCAATCAGCCCCAGCATTTT
cdr3_aa: CASSLGQGARGNQPQHF

d_call: -
clone_size: -
j_call: TRBJ1-4
v_call: TRBV10-2
cdr3_nt: TGCGCCAGCGCCCCCCGGCAGGCTGAAAATGAAAAACTGTTTTTT
cdr3_aa: CASAPRQAENEKLFF

d_call: -
clone_size: -
j_call: TRBJ1-2
v_call: TRBV3-1/TRBV3-2
cdr3_nt: TGTGCCAGCAGCCGTCGTCCGGGGGGTGACCTTTGGGGCTACACCTTC
cdr3_aa: CASSRRPGGDLWGYTF

d_call: -
clone_size: once
j_call: TRBJ2-1
v_call: TRBV6-5
cdr3_nt: TGTGCCAGCAGGGAGTACAATGAGCAGTTCTTC
cdr3_aa: CASREYNEQFF

d_call: -
clone_size: -
j_call: TRBJ2-1
v_call: TRBV19
cdr3_nt: TGTGCCAGCCGTCGTACTAGAGGCAATGAGCAGTTCTTC
cdr3_aa: CASRRTRGNEQFF

d_call: -
clone_size: few
j_call: TRBJ1-5
v_call: TRBV30
cdr3_nt: TGTGCCTGGAGTGGAGGAAGCAATCAGCCCCAGCATTTT
cdr3_aa: CAWSGGSNQPQHF

d_call: -
clone_size: few
j_call: TRBJ1-2
v_call: TRBV29-1
cdr3_nt: TGCAGCGTTGATCAGTACTATGGCTACACCTTC
cdr3_aa: CSVDQYYGYTF

d_call: -
clone_size: few
j_call: TRBJ2-7
v_call: TRBV29-1
cdr3_nt: TGCAGCGTTGGGGGGGGGCCCTCCAAGGAGCAGTACTTC
cdr3_aa: CSVGGGPSKEQYF

d_call: TRBD2
clone_size: -
j_call: TRBJ2-3
v_call: TRBV12-5
cdr3_nt: TGTGCTAGTGGCAGCGGGAGCGATACGCAGTATTTT
cdr3_aa: CASGSGSDTQYF

d_call: -
clone_size: -
j_call: TRBJ2-1
v_call: TRBV11-1
cdr3_nt: TGTGCCAGCACCCAAGTGGAGAGCTCCTACAATGAGCAGTTCTTC
cdr3_aa: CASTQVESSYNEQFF